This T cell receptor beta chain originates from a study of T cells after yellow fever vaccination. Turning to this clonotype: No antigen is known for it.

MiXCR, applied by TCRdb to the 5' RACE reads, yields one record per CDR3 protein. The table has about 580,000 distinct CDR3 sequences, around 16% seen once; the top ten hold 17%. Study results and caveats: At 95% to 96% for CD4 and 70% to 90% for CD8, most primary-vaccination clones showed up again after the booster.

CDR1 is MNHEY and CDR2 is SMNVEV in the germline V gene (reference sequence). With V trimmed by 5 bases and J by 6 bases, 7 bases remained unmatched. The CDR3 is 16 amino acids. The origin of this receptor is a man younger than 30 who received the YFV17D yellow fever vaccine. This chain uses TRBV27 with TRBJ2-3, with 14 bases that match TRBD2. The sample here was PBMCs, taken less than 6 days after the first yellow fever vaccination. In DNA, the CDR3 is TGTGCCAGCAGTCCCCCGGGACTAGCGGGGGACGATACGCAGTATTTT. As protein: CASSPPGLAGDDTQYF.